Following are 22 T cell receptor beta chains from one sample sequenced in a study of T cells in Graves' hyperthyroidism and ophthalmopathy. There were TCR beta CDR3 regions amplified from RNA transcripts. TCR CDR3 underwent first-round RT-PCR with the HTBI primer set. TCRdb independently ran MiXCR on the multiplex PCR reads; one entry per CDR3 protein. The table shows roughly 500,000 distinct CDR3 sequences, with 46% occurring only once. Material for sequencing was peripheral blood or thyroid tissue (not recorded which). Source of these receptors: an adult woman with Graves' disease, either hyperthyroidism or ophthalmopathy (not recorded which).

This chain uses TRBV12-3 or TRBV12-4 with TRBJ2-5, with TRBD1 matching 9 bases. The V gene end was trimmed by 5 bases and the J gene end by 7 bases; junction bases not matched to a gene: 11. The CDR3 has 15 amino acids. Here the CDR3 DNA reads TGTGCCAGCAGTATCGGGACAGGGCGAGGAGTGACCCAGTACTTC. Its translation: CASSIGTGRGVTQYF.

This clonotype showed up many times. The chain carries TRBV6-6 and TRBJ2-5; D is possibly TRBD2 (5 bases). V shed 2 bases and J shed 1 base, with 8 bases lying between them. This CDR3 has 14 amino acids. Germline CDR1 and CDR2: MNHNY and SVGAGI (reference sequence). The CDR3 loop reads CASSYVGVQETQYF. The CDR3, as DNA: TGTGCCAGCAGTTACGTGGGAGTCCAAGAGACCCAGTACTTC.

The V and J genes are TRBV2 and TRBJ1-5; D possibly corresponds to TRBD1 (5 bases). The germline V gene encodes CDR1 SNHLY and CDR2 FYNNEI. V gave up 5 bases and J gave up 4 bases, with 15 bases separating them. This CDR3 is 15 amino acids long. In nucleotides, the CDR3 is TGTGCCAGCAGTTTATGGGTCGCAGGGAATCAGCCCCAGCATTTT. Translating it yields CASSLWVAGNQPQHF.

This clonotype was seen repeatedly, ten times or more. V gene TRBV19 combines with J gene TRBJ1-1, with D possibly TRBD1 on 6 matching bases. Germline-derived CDR1 and CDR2 are LNHDA and SQIVND (reference sequence). This CDR3 is 16 amino acids long. Trimming removed 4 bases at V and 0 bases at J, with 15 bases between. For the CDR3, the DNA is TGTGCCAGTAGTACCCACAGGGCCGGAATGAACACTGAAGCTTTCTTT. Its translation is CASSTHRAGMNTEAFF.

The rearrangement joins TRBV20-1 to TRBJ1-4, with D hard to call. Germline CDR1 is DFQATT and CDR2 is SNEGSKA (reference sequence). The CDR3 contains 14 residues. Trimming pared 2 bases from V and 5 bases from J, leaving 12 bases between. CDR3 region: CSARTMGGNEKLFF. For the CDR3, the DNA is TGCAGTGCTAGAACGATGGGTGGGAATGAAAAACTGTTTTTT.

Remarks on this clonotype: Sequence at one end of the junction differs from germline and may be a read error. V and J are TRBV7-2 and TRBJ2-3; 12 nucleotides line up with TRBD2. This CDR3 region has 15 residues. The germline V gene encodes CDR1 SGHTA and CDR2 FQGNSA. The CDR3 coding sequence is TGTGCCAGCAGCTTGACTAGCGGGAGTCCAGATGCGCAGTATTTT. Its protein is CASSLTSGSPDAQYF.

This clonotype was observed many times. This chain links TRBV6-1 with TRBJ1-5, with D uncertain. The length of the CDR3 is 12 residues. With 2 bases removed from V and 11 bases from J, the gap between germline ends came to 10 bases. CDR1 is MNHNS, CDR2 SASEGT, per germline. The CDR3 bases are TGTGCCAGCAGTGAACAGGTCGTGGCCCAGCATTTT. It is translated as CASSEQVVAQHF.

V and J are TRBV19 and TRBJ1-5, with D perhaps TRBD1 (5 bases). This CDR3 spans 15 amino acids. V was shortened by 7 bases and J by 1 base, with 14 bases between the two germline ends. In germline, CDR1 is LNHDA, CDR2 SQIVND (reference sequence). The CDR3 DNA is TGTGCCAGTATGGTGTTTGGACAAAGCAATCAGCCCCAGCATTTT. Its protein is CASMVFGQSNQPQHF.

This clonotype was observed at least ten times. The chain couples TRBV11-2 to TRBJ1-5; the D is unclear. The germline V gene has CDR1 SGHAT and CDR2 FQNNGV. V lost 1 base to trimming and J lost 9 bases, with 10 bases between them. The CDR3 is 13 residues long. Written as DNA, the CDR3 is TGTGCCAGCAGCTTAGGGGTTCGACGGCCCCAGCATTTT. It specifies CASSLGVRRPQHF.

This clonotype was observed at least ten times. The chain recombines TRBV2 with TRBJ2-5; D not resolved. Germline assignment: CDR1 SNHLY and CDR2 FYNNEI. Trimming left V 3 bases short and J 5 bases short, with 10 bases between. This CDR3 contains 13 residues. CDR3 loop: CASSETRRETQYF. DNA for the CDR3: TGTGCCAGCAGTGAGACAAGACGGGAGACCCAGTACTTC. Complete variable domain (other parts from reference TRBV2 and TRBJ2-5): EPEVTQTPSHQVTQMGQEVILRCVPISNHLYFYWYRQILGQKVEFLVSFYNNEISEKSEIFDDQFSVERPDGSNFTLKIRSTKLEDSAMYFCASSETRRETQYFGPGTRLLVL.

The genes are TRBV18 and TRBJ1-1; 7 bases line up with TRBD1. J lost 5 bases, V lost 2 bases, and 5 bases had no gene match. The germline CDR1 and CDR2 sequences are KGHSH and LQKENI. The CDR3 is 14 residues long. DNA for the CDR3: TGTGCCAGCTCACCAGTGTCAGGGGGGACTGAAGCTTTCTTT. The encoded protein is CASSPVSGGTEAFF.

This clonotype was seen at least ten times. This chain uses TRBV7-6 with TRBJ2-2, with 7 bases lining up with TRBD1. The J segment lost 4 bases and the V segment lost 4 bases, leaving 15 bases of the junction unmatched. The CDR3 totals 18 residues. Germline loops: CDR1 SGHVS, CDR2 FNYEAQ. The CDR3 DNA reads TGTGCCAGCAGCTCTTTCCCGTTGGAGACAGGGAGCACCGGGGAGCTGTTTTTT. Translating it yields CASSSFPLETGSTGELFF. Looking up the rest from reference TRBV7-6 and TRBJ2-2 gives the full variable domain: GAGVSQSPRYKVTKRGQDVALRCDPISGHVSLYWYRQALGQGPEFLTYFNYEAQQDKSGLPNDRFSAERPEGSISTLTIQRTEQRDSAMYRCASSSFPLETGSTGELFFGEGSRLTVL.

This clonotype appeared many times. The chain employs TRBV20-1 and TRBJ1-6, with D unclear. The CDR3 has 13 residues. Trimming took off 3 bases at V and 8 bases at J, with 11 bases between the two ends. Germline CDR1 reads DFQATT; CDR2 reads SNEGSKA (reference sequence). The CDR3 protein is CSASRTRDSPLHF. The CDR3 DNA reads as TGCAGTGCTAGCCGTACAAGGGATTCACCCCTCCACTTT.

This clonotype has ten or more counts. The rearrangement joins TRBV6-6 to TRBJ1-5; 8 nucleotides agree with TRBD1. J gave up 3 bases and V 6 bases, and 7 bases lay outside the gene matches. Looked up from germline, CDR1 is MNHNY and CDR2 is SVGAGI (reference sequence). The CDR3 runs 15 residues. This chain's CDR3 is CASSPRQGPNQPQHF. The DNA for the CDR3 is TGTGCCAGCAGCCCCCGACAGGGGCCCAATCAGCCCCAGCATTTT.

J is TRBJ1-2 and V is TRBV20-1; D uncertain. The V and J ends lost 6 bases and 8 bases respectively, with 13 bases between them. This CDR3 region has 11 residues. Germline V gene lookup returns CDR1 DFQATT and CDR2 SNEGSKA (reference sequence). CDR3 nucleotide sequence: TGCAGTGCGGGCGGAGGGCCGGGCTACACCTTC. It translates to CSAGGGPGYTF.

The table lists this clonotype with a few counts. The CDR3 nucleotides read TGTGCCAGCAGCTTGCCGGGAGGATACGAGACCCAGCATTTT. Translation: CASSLPGGYETQHF. The genes are TRBV7-2 and TRBJ1-5, with D uncertain. CDR3 length: 14 residues. Trimming removed 3 bases from V and 11 bases from J, with 17 bases in between. Looked up from germline, CDR1 is SGHTA and CDR2 is FQGNSA.

This clonotype appeared many times. The V call is TRBV7-9, the J call TRBJ1-2; 11 positions agree with TRBD1. V gave up 5 bases and J gave up 4 bases; unmatched junction bases: 6. In germline, CDR1 is SEHNR, CDR2 FQNEAQ (reference sequence). The CDR3 sequence is 15 residues long. The CDR3 protein is CASSLDRGPIYGYTF. DNA of the CDR3: TGTGCCAGCAGCCTGGACAGGGGGCCTATCTATGGCTACACCTTC.

The sample holds a few counts of this clonotype. This chain links TRBV7-2 with TRBJ1-2, with a possible D match to TRBD1 (5 bases). The ends were cut back, 3 bases at V and 2 bases at J, with 19 bases in the middle. CDR3 length: 17 residues. CDR1 is SGHTA and CDR2 is FQGNSA in the germline V gene. The chain's CDR3 is CASSFSGGGPLNYGYTF. The CDR3 DNA follows: TGTGCCAGCAGCTTCTCGGGGGGGGGACCCCTCAACTATGGCTACACCTTC.

This clonotype showed up many times. The chain links TRBV20-1 to TRBJ1-6; D not resolved. This CDR3 has 16 amino acids. CDR1 is DFQATT and CDR2 is SNEGSKA in the germline V gene (reference sequence). Trimming left V 2 bases short and J 8 bases short, with 19 bases between. CDR3 region: CSARTATATTDSPLHF. Written as DNA, the CDR3 is TGCAGTGCTAGAACCGCCACGGCGACCACTGATTCACCCCTCCACTTT.

Turning to this clonotype: This may be a read error, as it is one base from a much larger clone. The chain uses TRBV12-3 or TRBV12-4 and TRBJ2-7; a weak D match, TRBD1 (6 bases). The CDR3 runs to 12 residues. V lost 5 bases, J lost 7 bases, and 12 bases lay in between. CDR3 in DNA: TGTGCCAGCAGTCTTCCGCAGGGGGAGCAGTACTTC. Translation: CASSLPQGEQYF.

The table lists this clonotype with many counts. The CDR3 loop is CASGFFNQYGYTF. DNA for the CDR3: TGTGCCAGCGGTTTTTTTAACCAATATGGCTACACCTTC. This rearrangement joins TRBV7-8 to TRBJ1-2; D is unresolved. This CDR3 comprises 13 residues. CDR1 is SGHVS and CDR2 is FQNEAQ in the germline V gene. V was shortened by 8 bases and J by 5 bases, with 15 bases between the two germline ends.

This clonotype has only a few counts. V usage is TRBV14 and J usage is TRBJ2-7; possible D gene TRBD1, 6 bases. Germline assignment: CDR1 SGHDN and CDR2 FVKESK. This CDR3 region has 15 residues. Between the trimmed V and J ends, which lost 2 bases and 2 bases, there was a span of 13 bases. This CDR3 is CASSQSSRGTYEQYF. DNA for the CDR3: TGTGCCAGCAGCCAAAGTTCGAGGGGGACCTACGAGCAGTACTTC.